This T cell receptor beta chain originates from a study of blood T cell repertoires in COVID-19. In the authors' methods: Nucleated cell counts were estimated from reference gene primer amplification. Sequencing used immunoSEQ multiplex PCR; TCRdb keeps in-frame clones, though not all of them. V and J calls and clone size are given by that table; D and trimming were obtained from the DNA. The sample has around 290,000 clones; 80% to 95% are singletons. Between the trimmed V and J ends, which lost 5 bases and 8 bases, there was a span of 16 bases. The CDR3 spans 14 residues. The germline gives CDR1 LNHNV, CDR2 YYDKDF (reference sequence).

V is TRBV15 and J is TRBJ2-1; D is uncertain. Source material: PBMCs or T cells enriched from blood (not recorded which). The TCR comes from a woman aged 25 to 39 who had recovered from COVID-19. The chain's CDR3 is CATSPTTAADEQFF. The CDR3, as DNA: TGTGCCACCAGCCCTACGACTGCGGCGGATGAGCAGTTCTTC.